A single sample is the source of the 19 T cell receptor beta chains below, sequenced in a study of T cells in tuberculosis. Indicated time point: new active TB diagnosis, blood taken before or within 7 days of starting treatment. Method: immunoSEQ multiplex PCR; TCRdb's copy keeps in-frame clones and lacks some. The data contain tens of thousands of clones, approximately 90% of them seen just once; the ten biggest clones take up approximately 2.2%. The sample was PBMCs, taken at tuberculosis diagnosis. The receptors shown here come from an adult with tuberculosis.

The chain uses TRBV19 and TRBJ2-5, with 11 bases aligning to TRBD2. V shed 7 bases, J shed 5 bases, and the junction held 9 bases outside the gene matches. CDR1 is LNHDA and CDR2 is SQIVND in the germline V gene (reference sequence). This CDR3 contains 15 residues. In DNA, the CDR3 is TGTGCCAGTACCGTTAGCGGGGGGGCCGGCGAGACCCAGTACTTC. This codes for CASTVSGGAGETQYF.

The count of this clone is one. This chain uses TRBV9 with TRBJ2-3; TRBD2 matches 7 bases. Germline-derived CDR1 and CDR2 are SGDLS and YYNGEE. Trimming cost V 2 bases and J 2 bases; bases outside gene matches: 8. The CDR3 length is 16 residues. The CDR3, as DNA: TGTGCCAGCAGCGTCGGGACTACGGGTTTCACAGATACGCAGTATTTT. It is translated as CASSVGTTGFTDTQYF.

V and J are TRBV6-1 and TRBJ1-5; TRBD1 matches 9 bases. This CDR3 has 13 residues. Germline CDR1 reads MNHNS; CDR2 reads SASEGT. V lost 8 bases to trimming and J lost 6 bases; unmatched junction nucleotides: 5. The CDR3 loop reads CASEDRGLQPQHF. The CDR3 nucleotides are TGTGCCAGCGAGGACAGGGGTCTTCAGCCCCAGCATTTT.

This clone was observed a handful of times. DNA for the CDR3: TGTGCCAGCAGTGAATCGGGACAGCCCAATTCACCCCTCCACTTT. This encodes CASSESGQPNSPLHF. The chain combines TRBV2 with TRBJ1-6, with 7 bases that match TRBD1. CDR3 size: 15 residues. J gave up 7 bases and V 2 bases, and 5 bases lay outside the gene matches. CDR1 is SNHLY, CDR2 FYNNEI, per germline.

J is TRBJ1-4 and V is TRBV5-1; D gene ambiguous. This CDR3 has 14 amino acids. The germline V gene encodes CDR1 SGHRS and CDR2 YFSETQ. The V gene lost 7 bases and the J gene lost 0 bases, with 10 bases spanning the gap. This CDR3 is CASRQTATNEKLFF. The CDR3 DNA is TGCGCCAGCCGCCAAACTGCAACTAATGAAAAACTGTTTTTT.

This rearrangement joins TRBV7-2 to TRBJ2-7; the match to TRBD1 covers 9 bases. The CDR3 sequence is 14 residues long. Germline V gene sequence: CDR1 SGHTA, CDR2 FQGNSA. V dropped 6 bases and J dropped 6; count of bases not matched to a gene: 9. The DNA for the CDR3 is TGTGCCAGCAGGCCGACAGGGGGTTTAGGCGAGCAGTACTTC. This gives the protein CASRPTGGLGEQYF.

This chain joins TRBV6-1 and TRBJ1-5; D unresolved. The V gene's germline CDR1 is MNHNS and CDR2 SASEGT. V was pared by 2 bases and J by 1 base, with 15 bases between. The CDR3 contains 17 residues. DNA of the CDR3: TGTGCCAGCAGTGAAATACGAGACACCTGGAGCAATCAGCCCCAGCATTTT. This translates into CASSEIRDTWSNQPQHF.

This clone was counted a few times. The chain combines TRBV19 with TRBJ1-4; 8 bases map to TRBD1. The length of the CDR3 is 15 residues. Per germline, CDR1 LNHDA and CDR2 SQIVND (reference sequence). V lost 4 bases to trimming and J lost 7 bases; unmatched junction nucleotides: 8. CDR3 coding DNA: TGTGCCAGTAGTACACGACAGGGGAGCCTTGAAAAACTGTTTTTT. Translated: CASSTRQGSLEKLFF.

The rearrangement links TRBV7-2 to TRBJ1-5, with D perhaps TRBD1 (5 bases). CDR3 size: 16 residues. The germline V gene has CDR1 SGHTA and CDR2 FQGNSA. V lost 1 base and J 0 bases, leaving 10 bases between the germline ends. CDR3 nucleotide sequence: TGTGCCAGCAGCTTAGGGACAAAGTCTAGCAATCAGCCCCAGCATTTT. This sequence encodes CASSLGTKSSNQPQHF. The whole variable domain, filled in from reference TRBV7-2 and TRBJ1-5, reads GAGVSQSPSNKVTEKGKDVELRCDPISGHTALYWYRQSLGQGLEFLIYFQGNSAPDKSGLPSDRFSAERTGGSVSTLTIQRTQQEDSAVYLCASSLGTKSSNQPQHFGDGTRLSIL.

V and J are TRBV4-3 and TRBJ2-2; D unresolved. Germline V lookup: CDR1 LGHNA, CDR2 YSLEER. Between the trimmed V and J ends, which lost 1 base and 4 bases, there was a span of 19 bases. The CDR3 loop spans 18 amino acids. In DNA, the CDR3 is TGCGCCAGCAGCCAAGTAAGAAGTTTTGTGTGGGCCACCGGGGAGCTGTTTTTT. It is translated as CASSQVRSFVWATGELFF.

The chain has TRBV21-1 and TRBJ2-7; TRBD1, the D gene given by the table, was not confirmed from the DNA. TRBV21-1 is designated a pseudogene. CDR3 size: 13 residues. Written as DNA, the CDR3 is TGTGCCAGCAACCGGGACAGGGGATACGAGCAGTACGTC. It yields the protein CASNRDRGYEQYV.

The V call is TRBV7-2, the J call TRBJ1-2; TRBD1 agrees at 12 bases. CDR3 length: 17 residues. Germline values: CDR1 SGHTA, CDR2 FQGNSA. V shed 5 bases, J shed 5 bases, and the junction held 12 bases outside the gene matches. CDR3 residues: CASSRRGQGASGYGYTF. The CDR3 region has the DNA TGTGCCAGCAGCCGCCGGGGACAGGGGGCGAGTGGTTATGGCTACACCTTC. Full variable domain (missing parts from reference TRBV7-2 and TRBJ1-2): GAGVSQSPSNKVTEKGKDVELRCDPISGHTALYWYRQSLGQGLEFLIYFQGNSAPDKSGLPSDRFSAERTGGSVSTLTIQRTQQEDSAVYLCASSRRGQGASGYGYTFGSGTRLTVV.

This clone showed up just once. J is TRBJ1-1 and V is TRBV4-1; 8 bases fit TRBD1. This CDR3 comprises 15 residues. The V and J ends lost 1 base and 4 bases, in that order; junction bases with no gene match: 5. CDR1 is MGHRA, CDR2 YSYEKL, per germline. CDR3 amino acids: CASSQGQGAPTEAFF. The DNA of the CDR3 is TGCGCCAGCAGCCAAGGGCAGGGGGCGCCCACTGAAGCTTTCTTT.

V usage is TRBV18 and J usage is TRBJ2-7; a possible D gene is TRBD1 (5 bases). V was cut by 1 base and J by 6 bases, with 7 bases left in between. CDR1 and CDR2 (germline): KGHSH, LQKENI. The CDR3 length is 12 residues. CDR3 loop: CASSPQGREQYV. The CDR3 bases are TGTGCCAGCTCACCACAGGGGCGCGAGCAGTACGTC.

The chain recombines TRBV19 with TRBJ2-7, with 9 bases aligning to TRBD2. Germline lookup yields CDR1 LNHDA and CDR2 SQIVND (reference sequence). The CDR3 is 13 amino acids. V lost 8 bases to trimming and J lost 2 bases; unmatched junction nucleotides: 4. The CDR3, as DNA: TGTGCCAGTTCAAGCGGGGGGCCCTACGAGCAGTACTTC. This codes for CASSSGGPYEQYF.

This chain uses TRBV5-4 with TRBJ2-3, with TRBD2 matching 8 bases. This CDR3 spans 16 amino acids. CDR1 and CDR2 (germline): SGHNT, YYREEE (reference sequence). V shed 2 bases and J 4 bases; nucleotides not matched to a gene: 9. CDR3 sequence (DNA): TGTGCCAGCAGCTTCCGGGCGGGGGGAGCGGCAGATACGCAGTATTTT. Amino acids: CASSFRAGGAADTQYF.

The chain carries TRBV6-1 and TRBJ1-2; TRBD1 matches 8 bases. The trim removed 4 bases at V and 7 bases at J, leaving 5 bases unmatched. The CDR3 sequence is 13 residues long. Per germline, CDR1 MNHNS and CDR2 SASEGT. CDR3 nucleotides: TGTGCCAGCAGTGTGGAGGGACAGGCTGGCTACACCTTC. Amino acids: CASSVEGQAGYTF.

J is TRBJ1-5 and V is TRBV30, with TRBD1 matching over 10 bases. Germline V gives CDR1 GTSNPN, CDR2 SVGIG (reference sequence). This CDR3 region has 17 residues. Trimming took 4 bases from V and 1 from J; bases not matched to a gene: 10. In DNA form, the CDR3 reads TGTGCCTGGACCGGGACAGGGGAAAGGTGGAGCAATCAGCCCCAGCATTTT. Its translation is CAWTGTGERWSNQPQHF.

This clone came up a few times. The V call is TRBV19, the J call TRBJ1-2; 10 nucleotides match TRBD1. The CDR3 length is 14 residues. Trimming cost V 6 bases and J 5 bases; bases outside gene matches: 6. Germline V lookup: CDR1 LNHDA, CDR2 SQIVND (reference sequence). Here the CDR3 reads CASSLTGGRYGYTF. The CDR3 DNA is TGTGCCAGTAGCCTGACAGGGGGCAGGTATGGCTACACCTTC.